These 29 T cell receptor beta chains were all obtained from the same sample, sequenced in a study of blood T cell repertoires in COVID-19. Sequencing used immunoSEQ multiplex PCR; TCRdb keeps in-frame clones, though not all of them. The sample has some 180,000 clones, about 80% seen once. The specimen was peripheral blood. Receptors were obtained from a man between 60 and 75 years old with acute or convalescent COVID-19.

This chain links TRBV5-1 with TRBJ1-3; D might be TRBD1 (5 bases). Germline CDR1 SGHRS, CDR2 YFSETQ. The V end was cut by 4 bases, the J end by 0 bases, with 8 bases between. The CDR3 runs to 14 residues. The chain's CDR3 is CASSQDSSGNTIYF. For the CDR3, the DNA is TGCGCCAGCAGCCAAGACAGCTCTGGAAACACCATATATTTT.

The chain links TRBV3-1 (or the pseudogene TRBV3-2) to TRBJ2-5; D is ambiguous. This CDR3 region has 14 residues. V shed 3 bases and J shed 2 bases, with 10 bases lying between them. Germline CDR1 reads LGHDT; CDR2 reads YNNKEL (reference sequence). The CDR3 DNA sequence: TGTGCCAGCAGCCAGTCGGAACAGCAAGAGACCCAGTACTTC. It encodes CASSQSEQQETQYF.

In the case of this clone: Other DNA variants within this sample encode the same CDR3. The CDR3 loop reads CASSLGQYNEQFF. The CDR3 nucleotides read TGTGCCAGCAGCTTAGGGCAGTACAATGAGCAGTTCTTC. The rearrangement links TRBV7-2 to TRBJ2-1, with D unresolved. The germline V and J ends were trimmed by 1 base and 4 bases, with 5 bases remaining between them. CDR3 length: 13 residues. Looked up from germline, CDR1 is SGHTA and CDR2 is FQGNSA.

The chain combines TRBV30 with TRBJ2-3, with 11 bases aligning to TRBD1. The V segment lost 5 bases and the J segment 4 bases; nucleotides outside the gene matches: 5. The CDR3 spans 14 residues. Per germline, CDR1 GTSNPN and CDR2 SVGIG (reference sequence). CDR3 sequence (DNA): TGTGCCTGGGGACAGGGGGCCAGGGCAGATACGCAGTATTTT. Protein product: CAWGQGARADTQYF.

The chain uses TRBV12-3 or TRBV12-4 and TRBJ1-5, with a weak D call TRBD1 (5 bases). The CDR3 is 12 residues long. Trimming left V 6 bases short and J 4 bases short, with 7 bases between. CDR3: CASRSGNQPQHF. In nucleotides, the CDR3 is TGTGCCAGCAGGTCAGGGAATCAGCCCCAGCATTTT.

The chain has TRBV7-6 and TRBJ2-7; 9 positions agree with TRBD2. Germline V gives CDR1 SGHVS, CDR2 FNYEAQ. V lost 5 bases, J lost 2 bases, and 7 bases stayed unmatched. CDR3 size: 15 residues. CDR3 region: CASSPIAGAPYEQYF. CDR3 nucleotide sequence: TGTGCCAGCAGCCCAATAGCGGGAGCTCCCTACGAGCAGTACTTC.

This clone was seen a single time. CDR3: CAWSRGTGGNTIYF. The CDR3 nucleotides are TGTGCCTGGAGTAGGGGGACAGGAGGAAACACCATATATTTT. This chain joins TRBV30 and TRBJ1-3; 8 nucleotides align to TRBD1. Trimming took 2 bases from V and 4 from J; bases not matched to a gene: 4. CDR1 and CDR2 (germline): GTSNPN, SVGIG (reference sequence). The CDR3 consists of 14 residues.

The chain combines TRBV6-2 or TRBV6-3 with TRBJ2-1; D possibly corresponds to TRBD2 (6 bases). This CDR3 spans 17 amino acids. CDR1 and CDR2 (germline): MNHEY, SVGEGT. V lost 2 bases, J lost 5 bases, and 19 bases lay in between. As DNA, the CDR3 is TGTGCCAGCAGTTACCCCGCCGGGAGACGGCTCGACAATGAGCAGTTCTTC. The encoded protein is CASSYPAGRRLDNEQFF.

The J gene is TRBJ1-3, the V gene TRBV7-2; D gene unclear. The germline V gene encodes CDR1 SGHTA and CDR2 FQGNSA. With 5 bases removed from V and 0 bases from J, the gap between germline ends came to 11 bases. This CDR3 has 15 residues. This CDR3 reads CASSVASSSGNTIYF. CDR3 nucleotides: TGTGCCAGCAGCGTGGCCTCCAGCTCTGGAAACACCATATATTTT.

This clone came up once. The chain has TRBV6-5 and TRBJ1-1, with 11 bases matching TRBD1. The CDR3 runs to 15 residues. The V gene end was trimmed by 7 bases and the J gene end by 6 bases; junction bases not matched to a gene: 10. CDR1 MNHEY and CDR2 SVGAGI come from the germline V gene. The CDR3 sequence is CASKWDRGDGAEAFF. The CDR3 DNA is TGTGCCAGCAAATGGGACAGGGGGGATGGGGCTGAAGCTTTCTTT.

V usage is TRBV27 and J usage is TRBJ1-1, with D possibly being TRBD1 (6 bases). Germline-derived CDR1 and CDR2 are MNHEY and SMNVEV (reference sequence). CDR3 length: 17 residues. Trimming cost V 5 bases and J 0 bases, with 19 bases left between them. CDR3 in DNA: TGTGCCAGCAGTAAATCCGACAGGCTGACCATGAACACTGAAGCTTTCTTT. It codes for CASSKSDRLTMNTEAFF.

Here the CDR3 DNA reads TGTGCCAGCAGACCGGACAGGCCCGAAGCTTTCTTT. Protein product: CASRPDRPEAFF. This chain joins TRBV11-2 and TRBJ1-1; 7 bases fit TRBD1. CDR3 size: 12 residues. CDR1 SGHAT and CDR2 FQNNGV come from the germline V gene. V lost 6 bases, J lost 8 bases, and 6 bases stayed unmatched.

The gene calls are TRBV4-1 and TRBJ1-5; D may be TRBD1 (5 bases). The CDR3 is 15 residues long. V was pared by 3 bases and J by 2 bases, with 11 bases between. From germline, CDR1 is MGHRA and CDR2 YSYEKL. CDR3: CASSQDNRRNQPQHF. As DNA, the CDR3 is TGCGCCAGCAGCCAGGACAACCGGCGCAATCAGCCCCAGCATTTT.

The rearrangement uses TRBV4-1 and TRBJ1-6; D remains unclear. V gave up 0 bases and J gave up 0 bases, with 15 bases separating them. CDR3 length: 19 amino acids. The germline gives CDR1 MGHRA, CDR2 YSYEKL. This CDR3 is CASSQDWVSASSYNSPLHF. In nucleotides, the CDR3 is TGCGCCAGCAGCCAAGATTGGGTCAGCGCGAGCTCCTATAATTCACCCCTCCACTTT.

The chain carries TRBV9 and TRBJ2-1; the match to TRBD1 covers 7 bases. From germline, CDR1 is SGDLS and CDR2 YYNGEE. V shed 2 bases, J shed 0 bases, and the junction held 5 bases outside the gene matches. The CDR3 contains 16 residues. The CDR3 protein is CASSVGQASSYNEQFF. The CDR3, as DNA: TGTGCCAGCAGCGTCGGACAGGCCAGCTCCTACAATGAGCAGTTCTTC.

Only a few counts were recorded for this clone. The chain employs TRBV5-8 and TRBJ1-4; 7 nucleotides agree with TRBD1. Trimming removed 4 bases from V and 4 bases from J; junction bases left unmatched: 4. The CDR3 sequence is 14 residues long. Germline values: CDR1 SGHTS, CDR2 YDEGEE. The CDR3 DNA reads TGTGCCAGCAGCACCGGGACAGTTAATGAAAAACTGTTTTTT. It translates to CASSTGTVNEKLFF.

This rearrangement joins TRBV5-1 to TRBJ1-2; D is possibly TRBD1 (5 bases). Germline-derived CDR1 and CDR2 are SGHRS and YFSETQ. Trimming took off 6 bases at V and 4 bases at J, with 10 bases between the two ends. The CDR3 runs to 12 residues. CDR3 loop: CASTLDSYGYTF. In nucleotides, the CDR3 is TGCGCCAGCACCCTAGACAGCTATGGCTACACCTTC. Full variable domain (missing parts from reference TRBV5-1 and TRBJ1-2): KAGVTQTPRYLIKTRGQQVTLSCSPISGHRSVSWYQQTPGQGLQFLFEYFSETQRNKGNFPGRFSGRQFSNSRSEMNVSTLELGDSALYLCASTLDSYGYTFGSGTRLTVV.

The rearrangement joins TRBV30 to TRBJ1-2, with 8 bases that match TRBD1. CDR3 length: 12 residues. J lost 8 bases, V lost 2 bases, and 4 bases had no gene match. Germline V lookup: CDR1 GTSNPN, CDR2 SVGIG (reference sequence). The CDR3 sequence: CAWSQGARGYTF. The CDR3 coding sequence is TGTGCCTGGAGTCAGGGGGCGAGGGGCTACACCTTC.

The CDR3 here is CAISDRGHSILNTEAFF. The CDR3 nucleotides read TGTGCCATCTCGGACAGGGGACACTCAATTTTGAACACTGAAGCTTTCTTT. The chain carries TRBV10-3 and TRBJ1-1, with TRBD1 matching over 9 bases. This CDR3 contains 17 residues. The V gene end was trimmed by 8 bases and the J gene end by 0 bases; junction bases not matched to a gene: 13. Germline V gene lookup returns CDR1 ENHRY and CDR2 SYGVKD.

The sample holds many counts of this clone. CDR3 coding DNA: TGTGCCAGCAGCTTGGACACGTACACTGAAGCTTTCTTT. This translates into CASSLDTYTEAFF. The chain couples TRBV5-4 to TRBJ1-1; D not certain. The CDR3 has 13 residues. Per the germline V gene, CDR1 is SGHNT and CDR2 is YYREEE (reference sequence). The ends were cut back, 0 bases at V and 3 bases at J, with 6 bases in the middle.

The V call is TRBV5-6, the J call TRBJ2-1; TRBD2 is a possible D gene (5 bases). The CDR3 sequence is 13 residues long. The germline gives CDR1 SGHDT, CDR2 YYEEEE. Trimming pared 4 bases from V and 8 bases from J, leaving 13 bases between. CDR3: CASSLLTRYEQFF. The CDR3, as DNA: TGTGCCAGCAGCCTATTAACTAGATATGAGCAGTTCTTC.

This clone is medium-sized (0.01 to 0.1%) by share. The rearrangement links TRBV4-3 to TRBJ2-6; no firm D call. Germline values: CDR1 LGHNA, CDR2 YSLEER. CDR3 length equals 16 residues. The V end lost 0 bases, the J end lost 0 bases, and 6 bases lay between the germline ends. CDR3 sequence reads: CASSQDMSSGANVLTF. CDR3 sequence (DNA): TGCGCCAGCAGCCAAGATATGAGCTCTGGGGCCAACGTCCTGACTTTC.

This clone has only one observation. The V and J genes are TRBV3-1 (or the pseudogene TRBV3-2) and TRBJ2-4; D call uncertain. The CDR3 contains 15 residues. CDR1 is LGHDT, CDR2 YNNKEL, per germline (reference sequence). The V gene lost 1 base and the J gene lost 0 bases, with 7 bases spanning the gap. The CDR3 here is CASSQVPIAKNIQYF. The CDR3, as DNA: TGTGCCAGCAGCCAAGTTCCTATAGCCAAAAACATTCAGTACTTC.

The V call is TRBV7-2, the J call TRBJ2-1, with 12 nucleotides matching TRBD2. The germline V gene encodes CDR1 SGHTA and CDR2 FQGNSA. V gave up 8 bases and J gave up 7 bases; unmatched junction bases: 9. CDR3 size: 15 residues. CDR3 loop: CASCLGLAGYNEQFF. The CDR3, as DNA: TGTGCCAGCTGTTTGGGACTAGCGGGTTATAATGAGCAGTTCTTC.

This chain connects TRBV18 to TRBJ2-4, with 10 bases matching TRBD2. Germline V gene sequence: CDR1 KGHSH, CDR2 LQKENI. J gave up 0 bases and V 5 bases, and 10 bases lay outside the gene matches. The CDR3 consists of 18 residues. CDR3 coding DNA: TGTGCCAGCTCAAAACCAGCGGGAGGGCCCATAGCCAAAAACATTCAGTACTTC. This translates into CASSKPAGGPIAKNIQYF.

V usage is TRBV5-1 and J usage is TRBJ2-1, with 10 bases matching TRBD2. V lost 0 bases and J lost 5; bases outside the gene matches: 2. The CDR3 consists of 15 residues. Germline V CDR1 and CDR2: SGHRS, YFSETQ. DNA of the CDR3: TGCGCCAGCAGCTTGGATACTAGCGGGGACAATGAGCAGTTCTTC. This sequence encodes CASSLDTSGDNEQFF.

The chain uses TRBV24-1 and TRBJ2-1; 7 bases map to TRBD2. Looked up from germline, CDR1 is KGHDR and CDR2 is SFDVKD. V was pared by 4 bases and J by 5 bases, with 7 bases of the junction left unmatched. The CDR3 contains 15 residues. CDR3 coding DNA: TGTGCCACCAGTGAGCCCAGCGGGGACCACAATGAGCAGTTCTTC. It specifies CATSEPSGDHNEQFF.

The rearrangement links TRBV12-5 to TRBJ1-2; D perhaps matches TRBD1 (6 bases). Germline CDR1 and CDR2: LGHNT and FRNRAP. The CDR3 extends over 14 amino acids. Trimming stripped 4 bases from V and 8 bases from J, with 17 bases between. CDR3 residues: CASGSPDRAGGYTF. CDR3 nucleotides: TGTGCTAGTGGTTCCCCGGACAGAGCTGGGGGCTACACCTTC.

This chain uses TRBV4-3 with TRBJ1-2; 9 bases line up with TRBD1. Looked up from germline, CDR1 is LGHNA and CDR2 is YSLEER. V shed 1 base, J shed 8 bases, and the junction held 5 bases outside the gene matches. The CDR3 contains 14 residues. CDR3 coding DNA: TGCGCCAGCAGCCAAGCCGGGACAGGGAAAGGCTACACCTTC. This codes for CASSQAGTGKGYTF.